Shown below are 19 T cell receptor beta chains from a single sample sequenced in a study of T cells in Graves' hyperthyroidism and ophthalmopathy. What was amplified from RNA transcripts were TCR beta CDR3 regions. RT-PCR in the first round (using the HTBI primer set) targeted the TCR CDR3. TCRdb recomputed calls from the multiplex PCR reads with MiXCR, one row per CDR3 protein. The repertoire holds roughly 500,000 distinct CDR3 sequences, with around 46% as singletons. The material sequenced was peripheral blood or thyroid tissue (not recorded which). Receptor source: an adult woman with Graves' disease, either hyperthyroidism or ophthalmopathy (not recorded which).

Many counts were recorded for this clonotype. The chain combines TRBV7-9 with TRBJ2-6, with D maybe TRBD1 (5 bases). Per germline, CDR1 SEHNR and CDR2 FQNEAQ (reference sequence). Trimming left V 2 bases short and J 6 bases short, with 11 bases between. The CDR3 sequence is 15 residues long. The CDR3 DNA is TGTGCCAGCAGCTTACTTCAGGGTTTGGCCAACGTCCTGACTTTC. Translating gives CASSLLQGLANVLTF.

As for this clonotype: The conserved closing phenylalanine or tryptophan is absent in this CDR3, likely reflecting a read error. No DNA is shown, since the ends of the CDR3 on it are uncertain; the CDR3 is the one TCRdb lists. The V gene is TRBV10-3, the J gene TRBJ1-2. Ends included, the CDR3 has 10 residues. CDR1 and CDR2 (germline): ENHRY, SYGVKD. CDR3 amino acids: CAISEGGFTY.

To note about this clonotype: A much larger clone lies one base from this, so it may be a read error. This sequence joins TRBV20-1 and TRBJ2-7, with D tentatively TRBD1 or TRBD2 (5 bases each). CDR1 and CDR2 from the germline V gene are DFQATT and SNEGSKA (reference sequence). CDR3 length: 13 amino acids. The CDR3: CSSGRENLYEQYF. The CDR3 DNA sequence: TGCAGCTCCGGCAGGGAGAATCTGTACGAGCAGTACTTC.

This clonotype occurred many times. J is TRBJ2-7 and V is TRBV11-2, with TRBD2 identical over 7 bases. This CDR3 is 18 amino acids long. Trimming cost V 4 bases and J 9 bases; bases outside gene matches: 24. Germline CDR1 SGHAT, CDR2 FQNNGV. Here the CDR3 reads CASSSSPGLVTGASGQYF. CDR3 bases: TGTGCCAGCAGCTCTAGTCCAGGACTAGTCACGGGTGCTTCTGGGCAGTACTTC.

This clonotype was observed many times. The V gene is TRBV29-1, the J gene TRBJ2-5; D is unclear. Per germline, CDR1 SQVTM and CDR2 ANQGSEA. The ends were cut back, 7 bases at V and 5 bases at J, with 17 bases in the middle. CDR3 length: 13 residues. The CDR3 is CSADERAEETQYF. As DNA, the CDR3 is TGCAGCGCTGACGAACGGGCAGAGGAGACCCAGTACTTC.

CDR3 DNA sequence: TGTGCCAGCAGCTTAGTTGGGCTAGCGGGAGGAGTTCAACAGTACTTC. Translation: CASSLVGLAGGVQQYF. The chain carries TRBV7-2 and TRBJ2-5; 11 bases fit TRBD2. CDR1 and CDR2 (germline): SGHTA, FQGNSA. After removal of 1 base from V and 11 bases from J, the junction contained 12 bases not matched to a gene. The CDR3 consists of 16 residues.

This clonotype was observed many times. The CDR3 sequence is CASSQEGSGTGGEQYF. For the CDR3, the DNA is TGCGCCAGCAGCCAAGAAGGTTCCGGGACAGGGGGTGAGCAGTACTTC. The V call is TRBV4-1, the J call TRBJ2-7; TRBD1 matches at 11 bases. This CDR3 region has 16 residues. Germline V gene lookup returns CDR1 MGHRA and CDR2 YSYEKL. V shed 0 bases, J shed 7 bases, and the junction held 8 bases outside the gene matches.

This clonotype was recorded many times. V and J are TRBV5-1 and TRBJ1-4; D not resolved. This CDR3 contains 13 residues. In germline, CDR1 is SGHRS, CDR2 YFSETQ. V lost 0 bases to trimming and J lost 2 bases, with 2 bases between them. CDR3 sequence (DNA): TGCGCCAGCAGCTTGGATACTAATGAAAAACTGTTTTTT. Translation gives CASSLDTNEKLFF.

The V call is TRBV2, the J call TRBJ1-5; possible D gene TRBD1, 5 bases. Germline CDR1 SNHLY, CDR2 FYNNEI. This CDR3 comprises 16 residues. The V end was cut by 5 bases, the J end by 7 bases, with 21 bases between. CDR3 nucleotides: TGTGCCAGCAGTTTAGGTTCAGGGACCGGGGGACAGCCCCAGCATTTT. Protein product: CASSLGSGTGGQPQHF.

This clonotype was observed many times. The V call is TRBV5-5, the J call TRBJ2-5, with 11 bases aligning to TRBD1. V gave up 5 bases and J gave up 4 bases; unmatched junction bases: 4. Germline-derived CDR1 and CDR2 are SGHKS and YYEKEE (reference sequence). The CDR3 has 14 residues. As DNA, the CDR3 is TGTGCCAGCAGTTGGACAGGGGGCGCAGAGACCCAGTACTTC. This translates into CASSWTGGAETQYF.

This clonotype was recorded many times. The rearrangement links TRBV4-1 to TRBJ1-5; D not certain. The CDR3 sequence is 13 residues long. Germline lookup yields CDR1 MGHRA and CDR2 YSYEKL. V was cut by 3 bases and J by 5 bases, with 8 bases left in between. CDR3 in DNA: TGCGCCAGCAGCCAGGTGGGCGATCAGCCCCAGCATTTT. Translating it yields CASSQVGDQPQHF.

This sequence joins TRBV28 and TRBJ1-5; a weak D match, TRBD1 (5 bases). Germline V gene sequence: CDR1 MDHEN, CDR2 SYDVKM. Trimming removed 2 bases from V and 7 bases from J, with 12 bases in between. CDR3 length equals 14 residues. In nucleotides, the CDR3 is TGTGCCAGCAGTTTAGAACAGGCGTTCCAGCCCCAGCATTTT. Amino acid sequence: CASSLEQAFQPQHF.

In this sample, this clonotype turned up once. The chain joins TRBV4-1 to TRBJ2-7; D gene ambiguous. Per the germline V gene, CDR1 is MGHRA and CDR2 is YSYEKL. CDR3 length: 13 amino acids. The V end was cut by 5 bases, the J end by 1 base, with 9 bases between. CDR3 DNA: TGCGCCAGCAGCAGGATAGGGTCCTACGAGCAGTACTTC. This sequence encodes CASSRIGSYEQYF.

The CDR3, as DNA: TGTGCCAGCAGTCCTGACAGCCGATACCTTTCAGGGGAGCAGTACTTC. Its translation is CASSPDSRYLSGEQYF. The V gene is TRBV11-1, the J gene TRBJ2-7; D is perhaps TRBD1 (5 bases). Germline CDR1 is SGHAT and CDR2 is FQDESV (reference sequence). The CDR3 consists of 16 residues. Trimming left V 6 bases short and J 7 bases short, with 25 bases between.

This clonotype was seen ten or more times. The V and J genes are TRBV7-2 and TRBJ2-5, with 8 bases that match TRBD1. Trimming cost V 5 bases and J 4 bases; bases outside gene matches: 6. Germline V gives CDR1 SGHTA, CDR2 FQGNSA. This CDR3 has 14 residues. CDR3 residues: CASSPDRGGETQYF. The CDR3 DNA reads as TGTGCCAGCAGCCCTGACAGGGGAGGAGAGACCCAGTACTTC. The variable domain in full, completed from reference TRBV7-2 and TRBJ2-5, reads GAGVSQSPSNKVTEKGKDVELRCDPISGHTALYWYRQSLGQGLEFLIYFQGNSAPDKSGLPSDRFSAERTGGSVSTLTIQRTQQEDSAVYLCASSPDRGGETQYFGPGTRLLVL.

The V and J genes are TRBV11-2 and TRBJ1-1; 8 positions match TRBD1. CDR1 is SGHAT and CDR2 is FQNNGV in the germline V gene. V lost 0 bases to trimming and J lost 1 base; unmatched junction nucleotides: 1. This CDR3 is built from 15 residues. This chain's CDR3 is CASSLEGTGNTEAFF. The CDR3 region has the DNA TGTGCCAGCAGCTTAGAGGGGACAGGGAACACTGAAGCTTTCTTT.

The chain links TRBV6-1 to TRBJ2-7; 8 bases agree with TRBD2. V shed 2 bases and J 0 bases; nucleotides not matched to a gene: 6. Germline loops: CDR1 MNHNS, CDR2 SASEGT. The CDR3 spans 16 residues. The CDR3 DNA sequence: TGTGCCAGCAGTGAAAACGGGGGGGATTTCTCCTACGAGCAGTACTTC. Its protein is CASSENGGDFSYEQYF.

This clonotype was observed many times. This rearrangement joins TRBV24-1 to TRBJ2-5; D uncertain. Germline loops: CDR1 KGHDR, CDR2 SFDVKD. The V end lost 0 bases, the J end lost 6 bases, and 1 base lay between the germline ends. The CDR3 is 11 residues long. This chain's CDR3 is CATSDLKTQYF. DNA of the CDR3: TGTGCCACCAGTGATTTGAAGACCCAGTACTTC.

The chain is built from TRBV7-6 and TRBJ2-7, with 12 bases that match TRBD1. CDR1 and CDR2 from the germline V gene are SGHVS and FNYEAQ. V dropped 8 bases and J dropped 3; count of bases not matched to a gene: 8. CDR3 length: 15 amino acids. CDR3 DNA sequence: TGTGCCAGCTCGGGACAGGGGGCGCAGGGCTACGAGCAGTACTTC. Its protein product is CASSGQGAQGYEQYF.